This T cell receptor (beta chain) was obtained from a study of CD4+ T cells in melanoma. Overall study findings and caveats: CD8+ T cell, macrophage and B cell function reportedly correlated with neoantigen-specific CD4+ T cells. Neoantigen-specific CD4+ T cells in melanoma reportedly had diverse differentiation states.

Regarding this clone: Antigen: not known.

The CDR3 extends over 14 amino acids. Trimming cost V 0 bases and J 2 bases, with 9 bases left between them. Germline CDR1 SGDLS, CDR2 YYNGEE. Method: immunoSEQ multiplex PCR; TCRdb's copy keeps in-frame clones and lacks some. The sample lists more than 12,000 clones, 62% seen once, with 14% in the top ten. Specimen: cells from a culture (not recorded whether cultured in vitro). The genes are TRBV9 and TRBJ2-7; D call uncertain. The sequence came from a human donor with melanoma. CDR3: CASSVDLEPYEQYF. The CDR3, as DNA: TGTGCCAGCAGCGTAGATCTCGAACCCTACGAGCAGTACTTC.